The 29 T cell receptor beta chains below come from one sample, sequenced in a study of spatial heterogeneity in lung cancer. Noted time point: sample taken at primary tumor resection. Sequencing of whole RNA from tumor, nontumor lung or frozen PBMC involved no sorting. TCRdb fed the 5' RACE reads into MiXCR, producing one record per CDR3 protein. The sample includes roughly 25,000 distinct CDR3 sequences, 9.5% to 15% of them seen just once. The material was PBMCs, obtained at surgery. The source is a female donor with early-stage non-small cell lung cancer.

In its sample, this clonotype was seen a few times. CDR3 DNA: TGCAGTGCCACTTTGACGGGGGCCCGTCCCCAGCATTTT. It codes for CSATLTGARPQHF. The chain joins TRBV20-1 to TRBJ1-5; a possible D gene is TRBD1 (6 bases). V was trimmed by 6 bases and J by 10 bases, leaving 19 bases between them. This CDR3 is 13 amino acids long. Germline lookup yields CDR1 DFQATT and CDR2 SNEGSKA (reference sequence).

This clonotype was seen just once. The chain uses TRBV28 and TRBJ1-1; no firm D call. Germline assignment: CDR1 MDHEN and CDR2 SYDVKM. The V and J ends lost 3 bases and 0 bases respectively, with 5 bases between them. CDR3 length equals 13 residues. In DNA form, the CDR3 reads TGTGCCAGCAGTTTCGTCGTGAACACTGAAGCTTTCTTT. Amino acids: CASSFVVNTEAFF.

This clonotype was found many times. The CDR3 spells CASRGGTDTQYF. In DNA form, the CDR3 reads TGTGCCAGCAGAGGGGGCACAGATACGCAGTATTTT. The rearrangement joins TRBV7-8 to TRBJ2-3, with D possibly being TRBD1 (5 bases). Trimming left V 6 bases short and J 1 base short, with 5 bases between. Germline assignment: CDR1 SGHVS and CDR2 FQNEAQ. There are 12 residues in the CDR3.

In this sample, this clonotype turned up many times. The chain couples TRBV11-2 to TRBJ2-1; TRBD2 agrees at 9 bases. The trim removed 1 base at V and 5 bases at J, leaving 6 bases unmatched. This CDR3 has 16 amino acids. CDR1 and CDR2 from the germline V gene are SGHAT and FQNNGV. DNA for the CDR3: TGTGCCAGCAGCTTAGGACTAGCGGAAACTAACAATGAGCAGTTCTTC. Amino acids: CASSLGLAETNNEQFF.

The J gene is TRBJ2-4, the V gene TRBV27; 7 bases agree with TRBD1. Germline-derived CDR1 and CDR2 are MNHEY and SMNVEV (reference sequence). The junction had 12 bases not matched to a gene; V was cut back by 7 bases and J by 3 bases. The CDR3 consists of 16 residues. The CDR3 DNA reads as TGTGCCAGCACCCCACAGACAGGGACCTACAAAAACATTCAGTACTTC. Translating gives CASTPQTGTYKNIQYF.

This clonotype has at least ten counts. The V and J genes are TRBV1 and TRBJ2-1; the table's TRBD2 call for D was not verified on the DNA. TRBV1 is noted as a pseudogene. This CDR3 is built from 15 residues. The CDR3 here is CTSSARGLNYNEQFF. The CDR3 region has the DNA TGCACCAGCAGCGCCCGCGGCTTAAACTACAATGAGCAGTTCTTC.

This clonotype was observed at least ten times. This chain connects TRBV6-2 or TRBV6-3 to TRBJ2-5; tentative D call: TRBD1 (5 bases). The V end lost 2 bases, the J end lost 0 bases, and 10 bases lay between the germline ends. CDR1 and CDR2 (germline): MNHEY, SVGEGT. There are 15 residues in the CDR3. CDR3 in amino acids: CASSYGALYQETQYF. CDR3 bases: TGTGCCAGCAGTTACGGGGCCCTGTACCAAGAGACCCAGTACTTC.

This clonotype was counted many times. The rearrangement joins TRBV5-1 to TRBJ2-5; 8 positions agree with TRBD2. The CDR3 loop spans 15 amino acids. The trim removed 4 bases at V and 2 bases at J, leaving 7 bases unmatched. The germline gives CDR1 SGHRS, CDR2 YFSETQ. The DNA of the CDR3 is TGCGCCAGCAGCGGGTCGACTAGCGTACAAGAGACCCAGTACTTC. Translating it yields CASSGSTSVQETQYF.

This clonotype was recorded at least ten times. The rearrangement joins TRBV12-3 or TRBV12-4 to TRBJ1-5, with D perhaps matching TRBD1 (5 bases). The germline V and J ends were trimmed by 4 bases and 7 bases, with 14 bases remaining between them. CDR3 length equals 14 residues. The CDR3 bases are TGTGCCAGCAGTTCCACCGGGGGGAAGCAGCCCCAGCATTTT. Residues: CASSSTGGKQPQHF.

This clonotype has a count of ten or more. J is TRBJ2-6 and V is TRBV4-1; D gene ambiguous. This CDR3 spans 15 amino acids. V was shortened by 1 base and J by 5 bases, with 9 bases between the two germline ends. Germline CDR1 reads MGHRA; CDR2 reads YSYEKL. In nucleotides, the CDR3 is TGCGCCAGCAGCCAAGGGCCTAGTTGGGCCAACGTCCTGACTTTC. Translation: CASSQGPSWANVLTF.

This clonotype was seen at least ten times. CDR3 protein: CASSLGQTYGYTF. In nucleotides, the CDR3 is TGTGCCAGCAGCTTGGGGCAGACATATGGCTACACCTTC. The chain has TRBV5-6 and TRBJ1-2; D remains ambiguous. The CDR3 spans 13 residues. V was shortened by 0 bases and J by 5 bases, with 8 bases between the two germline ends. The germline V gene has CDR1 SGHDT and CDR2 YYEEEE. Full variable domain (remainder filled in from reference TRBV5-6 and TRBJ1-2): DAGVTQSPTHLIKTRGQQVTLRCSPKSGHDTVSWYQQALGQGPQFIFQYYEEEERQRGNFPDRFSGHQFPNYSSELNVNALLLGDSALYLCASSLGQTYGYTFGSGTRLTVV.

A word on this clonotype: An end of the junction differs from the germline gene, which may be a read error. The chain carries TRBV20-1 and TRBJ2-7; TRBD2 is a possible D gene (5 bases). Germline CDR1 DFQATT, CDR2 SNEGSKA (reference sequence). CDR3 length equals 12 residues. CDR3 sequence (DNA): TGCAGTGCAAGAGGGTCAACCTACGAGCAGTACTTC. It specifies CSARGSTYEQYF.

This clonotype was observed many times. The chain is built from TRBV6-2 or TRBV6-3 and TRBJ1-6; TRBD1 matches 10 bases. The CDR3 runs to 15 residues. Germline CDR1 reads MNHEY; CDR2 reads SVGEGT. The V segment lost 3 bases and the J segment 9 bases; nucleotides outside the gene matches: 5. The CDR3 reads CASSYGTGDFSPLHF. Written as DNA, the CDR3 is TGTGCCAGCAGTTATGGGACAGGGGATTTTTCACCCCTCCACTTT.

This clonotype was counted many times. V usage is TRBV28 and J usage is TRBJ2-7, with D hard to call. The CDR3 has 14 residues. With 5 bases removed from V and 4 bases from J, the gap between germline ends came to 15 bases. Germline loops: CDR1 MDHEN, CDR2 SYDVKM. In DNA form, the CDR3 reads TGTGCCAGCAGTCCCCTGGGCTACCAGTACGAGCAGTACGTC. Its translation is CASSPLGYQYEQYV.

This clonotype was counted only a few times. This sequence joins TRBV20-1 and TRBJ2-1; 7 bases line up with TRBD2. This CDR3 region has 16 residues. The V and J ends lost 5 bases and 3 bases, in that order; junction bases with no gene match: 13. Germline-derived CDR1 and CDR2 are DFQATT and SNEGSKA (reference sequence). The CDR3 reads CSAEEGGRTIYNEQFF. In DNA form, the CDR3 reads TGCAGTGCTGAGGAGGGAGGGAGAACAATCTACAATGAGCAGTTCTTC.

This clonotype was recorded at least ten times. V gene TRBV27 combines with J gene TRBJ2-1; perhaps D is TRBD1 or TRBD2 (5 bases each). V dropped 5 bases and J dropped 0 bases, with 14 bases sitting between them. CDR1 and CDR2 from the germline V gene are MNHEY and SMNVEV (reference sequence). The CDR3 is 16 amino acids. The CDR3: CASSPPAGSSYNEQFF. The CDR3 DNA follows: TGTGCCAGCAGTCCCCCCGCAGGGAGCTCCTACAATGAGCAGTTCTTC.

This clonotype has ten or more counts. The CDR3 DNA reads as TGTGCCAGCAGCCCATTACCGGGGGGCGATCAGCCCCAGCATTTT. It is translated as CASSPLPGGDQPQHF. The chain recombines TRBV11-2 with TRBJ1-5; D may be TRBD1 (6 bases). Germline lookup yields CDR1 SGHAT and CDR2 FQNNGV. There are 15 residues in the CDR3. The germline V and J ends were trimmed by 5 bases and 5 bases, with 16 bases remaining between them.

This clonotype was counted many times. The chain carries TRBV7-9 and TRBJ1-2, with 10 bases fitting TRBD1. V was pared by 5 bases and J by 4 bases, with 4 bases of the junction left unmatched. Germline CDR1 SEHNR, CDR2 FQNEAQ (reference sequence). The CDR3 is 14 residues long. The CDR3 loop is CASSPRTGGYGYTF. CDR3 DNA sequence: TGTGCCAGCAGCCCTAGGACAGGGGGCTATGGCTACACCTTC.

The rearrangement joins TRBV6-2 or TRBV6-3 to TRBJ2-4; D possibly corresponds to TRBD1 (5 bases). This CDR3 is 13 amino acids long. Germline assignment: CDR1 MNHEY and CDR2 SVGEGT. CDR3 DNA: TGTGCGTCGAAACCAGACAGAGAAAACATTCAGTACTTC. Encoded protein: CASKPDRENIQYF.

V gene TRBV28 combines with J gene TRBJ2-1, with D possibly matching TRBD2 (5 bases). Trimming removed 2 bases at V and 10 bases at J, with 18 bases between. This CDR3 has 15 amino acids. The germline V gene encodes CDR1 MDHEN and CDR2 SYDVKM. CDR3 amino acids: CASSLPLRVEGEQFF. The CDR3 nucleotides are TGTGCCAGCAGTTTACCCCTTCGGGTAGAGGGAGAGCAGTTCTTC.

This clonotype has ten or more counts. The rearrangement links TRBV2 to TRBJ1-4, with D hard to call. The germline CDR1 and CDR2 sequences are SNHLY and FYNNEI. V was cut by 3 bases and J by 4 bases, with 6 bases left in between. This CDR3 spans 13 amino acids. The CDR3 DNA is TGTGCCAGCAGTGACAGCTTTAATGAAAAACTGTTTTTT. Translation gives CASSDSFNEKLFF. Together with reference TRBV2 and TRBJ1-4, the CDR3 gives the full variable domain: EPEVTQTPSHQVTQMGQEVILRCVPISNHLYFYWYRQILGQKVEFLVSFYNNEISEKSEIFDDQFSVERPDGSNFTLKIRSTKLEDSAMYFCASSDSFNEKLFFGSGTQLSVL.

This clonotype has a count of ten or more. CDR3 bases: TGTGCCAGCAGTTTATTGACAGGCGTGCAGTACTTC. Translated: CASSLLTGVQYF. The rearrangement links TRBV28 to TRBJ2-7; maybe TRBD1 (6 bases). Trimming took off 1 base at V and 9 bases at J, with 10 bases between the two ends. The CDR3 covers 12 residues. Germline CDR1 MDHEN, CDR2 SYDVKM.

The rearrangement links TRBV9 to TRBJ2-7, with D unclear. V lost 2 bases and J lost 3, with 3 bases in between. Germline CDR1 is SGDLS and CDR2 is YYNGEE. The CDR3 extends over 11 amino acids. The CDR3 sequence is CASSVVYEQYF. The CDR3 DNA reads TGTGCCAGCAGCGTCGTCTACGAGCAGTACTTC.

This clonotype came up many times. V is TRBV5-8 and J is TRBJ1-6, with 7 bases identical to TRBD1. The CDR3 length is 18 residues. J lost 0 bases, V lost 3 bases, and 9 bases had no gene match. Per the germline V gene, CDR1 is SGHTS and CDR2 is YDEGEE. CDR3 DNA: TGTGCCAGCAGCTCAAGGGGGACAGCCAGCTCCTATAATTCACCCCTCCACTTT. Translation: CASSSRGTASSYNSPLHF.

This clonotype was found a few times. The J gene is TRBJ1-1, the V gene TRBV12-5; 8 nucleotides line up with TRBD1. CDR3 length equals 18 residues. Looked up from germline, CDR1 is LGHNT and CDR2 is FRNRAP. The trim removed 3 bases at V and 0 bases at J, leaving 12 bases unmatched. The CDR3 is CASGFADRVESMNTEAFF. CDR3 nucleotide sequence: TGTGCTAGTGGTTTCGCGGACAGGGTTGAGAGCATGAACACTGAAGCTTTCTTT.

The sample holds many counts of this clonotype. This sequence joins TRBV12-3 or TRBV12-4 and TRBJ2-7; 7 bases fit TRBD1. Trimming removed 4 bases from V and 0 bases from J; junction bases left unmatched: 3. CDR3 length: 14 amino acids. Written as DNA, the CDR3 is TGTGCCAGCAGTTACGGGGACAGCTCCTACGAGCAGTACGTC. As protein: CASSYGDSSYEQYV.

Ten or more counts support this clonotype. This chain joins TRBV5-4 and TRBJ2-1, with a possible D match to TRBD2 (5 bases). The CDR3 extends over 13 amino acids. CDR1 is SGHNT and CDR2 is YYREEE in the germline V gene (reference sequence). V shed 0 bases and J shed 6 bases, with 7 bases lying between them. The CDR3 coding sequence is TGTGCCAGCAGCTTGGTACTAGTCAATGAGCAGTTCTTC. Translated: CASSLVLVNEQFF.

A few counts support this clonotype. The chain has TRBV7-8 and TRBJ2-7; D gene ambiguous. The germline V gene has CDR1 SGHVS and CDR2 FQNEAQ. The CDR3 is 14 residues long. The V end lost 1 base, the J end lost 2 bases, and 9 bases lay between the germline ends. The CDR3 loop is CASSLGVPAYEQYF. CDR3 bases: TGTGCCAGCAGCTTAGGGGTCCCCGCCTACGAGCAGTACTTC.

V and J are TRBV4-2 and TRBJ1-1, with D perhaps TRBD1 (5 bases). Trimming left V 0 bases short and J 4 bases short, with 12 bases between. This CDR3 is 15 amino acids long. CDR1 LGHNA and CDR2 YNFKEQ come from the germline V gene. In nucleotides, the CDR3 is TGTGCCAGCAGCCAAGAGTTTTCCGGGGGCACTGAAGCTTTCTTT. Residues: CASSQEFSGGTEAFF.